A selection of T cell receptor beta chains follows, all from one sample in a study of blood T cells in healthy people across ages. TCRdb reanalysed the 5' RACE reads using MiXCR and keeps one entry per CDR3 protein. The sample consists of hundreds of thousands of distinct CDR3 sequences, approximately 39% of them appearing once. Sequenced input: blood. All receptors come from a woman aged 55-69 years in good health. Both conserved end residues are part of each CDR3. A D gene is named only where the DNA matches it firmly. Clone size, where shown, is once, few, many, or a class for clones that have expanded.

v_call: TRBV4-3; d_call: -; clone_size: -; j_call: TRBJ2-4; cdr3_aa: CASSQELEYENIQYF; cdr3_nt: TGCGCCAGCAGCCAAGAGCTGGAGTACGAAAACATTCAGTACTTC
v_call: TRBV5-1; d_call: -; clone_size: -; j_call: TRBJ1-4; cdr3_aa: CASSGTGGTNEKLFF; cdr3_nt: TGCGCCAGCAGCGGGACTGGGGGAACTAATGAAAAACTGTTTTTT
v_call: TRBV7-9; d_call: -; clone_size: few; j_call: TRBJ2-1; cdr3_aa: CASSAGRGAYNEQFF; cdr3_nt: TGTGCCAGCAGCGCGGGAAGGGGGGCCTACAATGAGCAGTTCTTC
v_call: TRBV3-1; d_call: -; clone_size: few; j_call: TRBJ1-1; cdr3_aa: CASSPREVTEAFF; cdr3_nt: TGTGCCAGCAGCCCGAGGGAGGTGACTGAAGCTTTCTTT
v_call: TRBV20-1; d_call: TRBD1; clone_size: -; j_call: TRBJ1-6; cdr3_aa: CSAGRDREGSPLHF; cdr3_nt: TGCAGTGCTGGCCGGGACAGGGAAGGGTCACCCCTCCACTTT
v_call: TRBV5-1; d_call: -; clone_size: -; j_call: TRBJ2-1; cdr3_aa: CACSCQGPINNEQFF; cdr3_nt: TGCGCCTGCAGCTGCCAGGGCCCGATTAACAATGAGCAGTTCTTC
v_call: TRBV5-1; d_call: -; clone_size: few; j_call: TRBJ2-1; cdr3_aa: CASSLVLGPLSNEQFF; cdr3_nt: TGCGCCAGCAGCTTGGTACTGGGGCCCCTTTCGAATGAGCAGTTCTTC
v_call: TRBV20-1; d_call: -; clone_size: few; j_call: TRBJ2-3; cdr3_aa: CSASMTISTDTQYF; cdr3_nt: TGCAGTGCTAGTATGACTATCTCCACAGATACGCAGTATTTT
v_call: TRBV5-5; d_call: TRBD1; clone_size: few; j_call: TRBJ1-4; cdr3_aa: CASSLEGGAANEKLFF; cdr3_nt: TGTGCCAGCAGCTTGGAAGGGGGCGCCGCTAATGAAAAACTGTTTTTT
v_call: TRBV13; d_call: TRBD2; clone_size: few; j_call: TRBJ2-3; cdr3_aa: CASSLDRGGTQYF; cdr3_nt: TGTGCCAGCAGCTTGGATCGGGGGGGCACGCAGTATTTT
v_call: TRBV6-1; d_call: TRBD1; clone_size: -; j_call: TRBJ2-3; cdr3_aa: CASSLSMTGMGTDTQYF; cdr3_nt: TGTGCCAGCAGCCTAAGTATGACAGGGATGGGCACAGATACGCAGTATTTT
v_call: TRBV10-3; d_call: -; clone_size: -; j_call: TRBJ1-2; cdr3_aa: CAISGVSYYGYTF; cdr3_nt: TGTGCCATCAGTGGTGTCAGCTACTATGGCTACACCTTC
v_call: TRBV7-2; d_call: -; clone_size: -; j_call: TRBJ2-1; cdr3_aa: CASSWQGSSYNEQFF; cdr3_nt: TGTGCCAGCAGCTGGCAGGGGAGCTCCTACAATGAGCAGTTCTTC
v_call: TRBV7-9; d_call: -; clone_size: -; j_call: TRBJ1-2; cdr3_aa: CASSLQWGRPDGYTF; cdr3_nt: TGTGCCAGCAGCTTACAATGGGGTAGACCCGATGGCTACACCTTC
v_call: TRBV20-1; d_call: TRBD1; clone_size: -; j_call: TRBJ2-7; cdr3_aa: CSASETGGAKQYF; cdr3_nt: TGCAGTGCTAGTGAGACAGGGGGCGCGAAGCAGTACTTC
v_call: TRBV7-2; d_call: -; clone_size: few; j_call: TRBJ2-1; cdr3_aa: CATAVSGPGNEQFF; cdr3_nt: TGTGCCACCGCGGTTTCGGGCCCGGGGAATGAGCAGTTCTTC
v_call: TRBV2; d_call: TRBD1; clone_size: -; j_call: TRBJ1-2; cdr3_aa: CASSARDRGPYGYTF; cdr3_nt: TGTGCCAGCAGTGCCAGAGACAGGGGGCCGTATGGCTACACCTTC
v_call: TRBV25-1; d_call: TRBD1; clone_size: many; j_call: TRBJ2-6; cdr3_aa: CASRPTGGIGGANVLTF; cdr3_nt: TGTGCCAGCAGGCCGACAGGGGGAATTGGTGGGGCCAACGTCCTGACTTTC
v_call: TRBV6-2/TRBV6-3; d_call: -; clone_size: -; j_call: TRBJ1-5; cdr3_aa: CASKDSGNQPQHF; cdr3_nt: TGTGCCAGCAAAGACAGCGGCAATCAGCCCCAGCATTTT
v_call: TRBV6-2/TRBV6-3; d_call: TRBD2; clone_size: -; j_call: TRBJ2-7; cdr3_aa: CASNPGLDNEQYF; cdr3_nt: TGTGCTAGCAATCCGGGACTAGACAATGAGCAGTACTTC
v_call: TRBV7-8; d_call: -; clone_size: once; j_call: TRBJ2-7; cdr3_aa: CASSLSWPIGASVSYEQYF; cdr3_nt: TGTGCCAGCAGCTTATCCTGGCCGATCGGGGCTAGCGTCTCCTACGAGCAGTACTTC
v_call: TRBV20-1; d_call: -; clone_size: -; j_call: TRBJ1-5; cdr3_aa: CSAQGKGLTYQPQHF; cdr3_nt: TGCAGTGCGCAAGGGAAGGGGTTGACCTATCAGCCCCAGCATTTT
v_call: TRBV6-6; d_call: TRBD2; clone_size: -; j_call: TRBJ2-3; cdr3_aa: CASSPLSGTSTDTQYF; cdr3_nt: TGTGCCAGCAGCCCCTTGAGCGGGACCAGCACAGATACGCAGTATTTT
v_call: TRBV29-1; d_call: TRBD1; clone_size: few; j_call: TRBJ1-2; cdr3_aa: CSVGDRAYYGYTF; cdr3_nt: TGCAGCGTTGGGGACAGGGCGTACTATGGCTACACCTTC
v_call: TRBV29-1; d_call: -; clone_size: -; j_call: TRBJ2-4; cdr3_aa: CSVAWNEKNIQYF; cdr3_nt: TGCAGCGTCGCCTGGAATGAGAAGAACATTCAGTACTTC
v_call: TRBV25-1; d_call: -; clone_size: -; j_call: TRBJ2-5; cdr3_aa: CASSESHPTQYF; cdr3_nt: TGTGCCAGCAGTGAATCCCATCCGACCCAGTACTTC
v_call: TRBV20-1; d_call: -; clone_size: -; j_call: TRBJ2-2; cdr3_aa: CSARSTDGGHGELFF; cdr3_nt: TGCAGTGCTAGGTCGACTGACGGCGGTCACGGGGAGCTGTTTTTT
v_call: TRBV3-1; d_call: TRBD2; clone_size: few; j_call: TRBJ2-1; cdr3_aa: CASSQDPSGYNEQFF; cdr3_nt: TGTGCCAGCAGCCAAGACCCTAGCGGCTACAATGAGCAGTTCTTC
v_call: TRBV6-1; d_call: -; clone_size: -; j_call: TRBJ2-7; cdr3_aa: CASSEAWGAAYEQYF; cdr3_nt: TGTGCCAGCAGTGAAGCTTGGGGGGCAGCCTACGAGCAGTACTTC
v_call: TRBV3-1; d_call: TRBD1; clone_size: -; j_call: TRBJ1-2; cdr3_aa: CASSRDSRLGYTF; cdr3_nt: TGTGCCAGCAGCCGGGACAGCCGACTTGGCTACACCTTC
v_call: TRBV18; d_call: TRBD2; clone_size: -; j_call: TRBJ2-3; cdr3_aa: CASSPRGTTSTDTQYF; cdr3_nt: TGTGCCAGCTCACCACGGGGGACTACTAGCACAGATACGCAGTATTTT
v_call: TRBV29-1; d_call: TRBD2; clone_size: -; j_call: TRBJ2-2; cdr3_aa: CSVALAGANTGELFF; cdr3_nt: TGCAGCGTAGCTTTAGCGGGAGCGAACACCGGGGAGCTGTTTTTT
v_call: TRBV7-6; d_call: -; clone_size: -; j_call: TRBJ2-7; cdr3_aa: CASSLNSVPYEQYF; cdr3_nt: TGTGCCAGCAGCTTAAACTCGGTTCCCTACGAGCAGTACTTC